This TCR beta chain was captured in a study of identical twins. This clonotype was seen a handful of times. Its antigen is not identified. General study points: Insertions were fewer in abundant cord blood beta clonotypes, whereas memory repertoires showed none of this pattern. Not following the same donors, the study drew its conclusions from cross-sectional statistical analysis.

Germline loops: CDR1 DFQATT, CDR2 SNEGSKA (reference sequence). The CDR3 runs to 13 residues. Template switching added a universal primer site, and cDNA bore unique molecular identifiers. TCRdb fed the 5' RACE reads into MiXCR, producing one record per CDR3 protein. The sample has about 210,000 distinct CDR3 sequences, around 10% seen once. Sequenced input: memory (CD45RO+) T cells sorted from blood. The origin of this receptor is a woman under 30 in good health. The chain combines TRBV20-1 with TRBJ1-1; no reliable D call. The DNA for the CDR3 is TGCAGGACCTCGGACGGAAGAAACACTGAAGCTTTCTTT. It codes for CRTSDGRNTEAFF.